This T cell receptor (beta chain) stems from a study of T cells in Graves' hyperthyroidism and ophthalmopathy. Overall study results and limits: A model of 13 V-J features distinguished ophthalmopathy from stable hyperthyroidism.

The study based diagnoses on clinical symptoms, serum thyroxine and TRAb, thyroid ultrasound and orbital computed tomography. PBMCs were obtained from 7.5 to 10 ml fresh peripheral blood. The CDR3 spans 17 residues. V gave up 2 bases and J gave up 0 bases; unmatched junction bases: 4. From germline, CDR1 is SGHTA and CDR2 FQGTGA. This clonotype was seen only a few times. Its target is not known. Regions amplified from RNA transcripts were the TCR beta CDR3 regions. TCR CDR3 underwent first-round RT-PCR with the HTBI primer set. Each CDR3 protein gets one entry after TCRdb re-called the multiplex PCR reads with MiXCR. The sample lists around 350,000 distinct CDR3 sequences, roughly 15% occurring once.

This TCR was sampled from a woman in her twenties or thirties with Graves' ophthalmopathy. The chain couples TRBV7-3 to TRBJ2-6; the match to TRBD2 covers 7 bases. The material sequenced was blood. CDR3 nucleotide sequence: TGTGCCAGCAGCTTAGAAGGGAGGGGCTCTGGGGCCAACGTCCTGACTTTC. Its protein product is CASSLEGRGSGANVLTF. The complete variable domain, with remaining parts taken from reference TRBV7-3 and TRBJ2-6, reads GAGVSQTPSNKVTEKGKYVELRCDPISGHTALYWYRQSLGQGPEFLIYFQGTGAADDSGLPNDRFFAVRPEGSVSTLKIQRTERGDSAVYLCASSLEGRGSGANVLTFGAGSRLTVL.